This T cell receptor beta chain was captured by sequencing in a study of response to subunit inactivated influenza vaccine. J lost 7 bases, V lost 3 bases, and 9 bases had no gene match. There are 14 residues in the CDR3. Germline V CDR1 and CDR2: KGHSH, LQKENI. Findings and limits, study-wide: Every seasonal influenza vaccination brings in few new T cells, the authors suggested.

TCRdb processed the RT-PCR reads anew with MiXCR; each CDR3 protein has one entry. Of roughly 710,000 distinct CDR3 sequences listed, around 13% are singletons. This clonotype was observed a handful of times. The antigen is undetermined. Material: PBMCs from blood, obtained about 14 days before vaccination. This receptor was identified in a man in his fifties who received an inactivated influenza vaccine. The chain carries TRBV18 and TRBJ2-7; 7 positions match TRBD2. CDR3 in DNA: TGTGCCAGCTCACCTTCTAGCGGCGATTTAGAGCAGTACTTC. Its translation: CASSPSSGDLEQYF.